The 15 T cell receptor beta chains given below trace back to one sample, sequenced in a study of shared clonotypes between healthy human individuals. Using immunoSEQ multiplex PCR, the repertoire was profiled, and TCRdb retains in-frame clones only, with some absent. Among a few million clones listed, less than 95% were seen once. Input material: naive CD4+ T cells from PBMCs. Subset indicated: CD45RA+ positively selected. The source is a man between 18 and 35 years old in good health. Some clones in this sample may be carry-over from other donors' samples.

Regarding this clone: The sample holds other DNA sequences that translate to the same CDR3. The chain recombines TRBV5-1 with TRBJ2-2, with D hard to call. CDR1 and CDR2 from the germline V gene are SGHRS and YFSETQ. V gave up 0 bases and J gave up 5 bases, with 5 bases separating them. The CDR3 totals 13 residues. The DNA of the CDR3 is TGCGCCAGCAGCTTGGACCGAACCGGGGAGCTGTTTTTT. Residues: CASSLDRTGELFF.

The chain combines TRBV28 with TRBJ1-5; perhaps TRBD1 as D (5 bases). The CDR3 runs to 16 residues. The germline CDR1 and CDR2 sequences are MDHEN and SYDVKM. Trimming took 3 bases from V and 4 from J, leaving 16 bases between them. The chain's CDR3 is CASSFGGSPLNQPQHF. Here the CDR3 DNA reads TGTGCCAGCAGTTTTGGGGGGTCCCCACTTAATCAGCCCCAGCATTTT.

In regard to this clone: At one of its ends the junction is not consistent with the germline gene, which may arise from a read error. The CDR3 loop is CASSLEGRETDTQYF. The CDR3, as DNA: TGTGCCAGCAGCCTAGAGGGCAGGGAGACAGATACGCAGTATTTT. V usage is TRBV11-3 and J usage is TRBJ2-3; D tentatively fits TRBD1 or TRBD2 (5 bases each). The CDR3 has 15 amino acids. Looked up from germline, CDR1 is SGHNT and CDR2 is YENEEA.

The CDR3 nucleotides read TGCGCCAGCAGCTTGGGGCAGGTGGGAGAGACCCAGTACTTC. Amino acid sequence: CASSLGQVGETQYF. V and J are TRBV5-1 and TRBJ2-5; the D is unclear. Germline V gene lookup returns CDR1 SGHRS and CDR2 YFSETQ. V was pared by 0 bases and J by 4 bases, with 10 bases between. The CDR3 has 14 amino acids.

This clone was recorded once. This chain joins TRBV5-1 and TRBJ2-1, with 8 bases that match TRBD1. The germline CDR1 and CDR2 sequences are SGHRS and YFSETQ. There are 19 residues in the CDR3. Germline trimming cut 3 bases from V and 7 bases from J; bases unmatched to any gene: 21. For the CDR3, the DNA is TGCGCCAGCAGCTACGACAACCCGTTCCAGGGGGCGCTGAGGAATGAGCAGTTCTTC. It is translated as CASSYDNPFQGALRNEQFF.

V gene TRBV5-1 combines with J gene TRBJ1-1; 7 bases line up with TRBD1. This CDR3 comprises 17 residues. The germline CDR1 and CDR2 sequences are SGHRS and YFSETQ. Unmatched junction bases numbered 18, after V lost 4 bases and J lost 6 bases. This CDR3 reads CASSPDQTGSGIAEAFF. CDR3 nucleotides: TGCGCCAGCAGCCCAGACCAGACAGGGTCGGGTATAGCTGAAGCTTTCTTT.

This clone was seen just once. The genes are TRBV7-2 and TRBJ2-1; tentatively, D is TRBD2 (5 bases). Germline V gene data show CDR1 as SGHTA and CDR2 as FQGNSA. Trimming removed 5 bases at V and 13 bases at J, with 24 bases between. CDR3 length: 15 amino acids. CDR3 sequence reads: CASSEVVWPPSGQFF. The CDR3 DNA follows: TGTGCCAGCAGCGAAGTAGTCTGGCCCCCATCGGGACAGTTCTTC.

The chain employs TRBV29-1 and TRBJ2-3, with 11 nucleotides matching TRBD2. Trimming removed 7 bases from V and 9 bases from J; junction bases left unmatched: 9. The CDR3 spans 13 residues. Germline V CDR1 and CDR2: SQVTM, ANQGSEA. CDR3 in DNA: TGCAGCGCCGAACTAGCGGGGGCAGGAACGCAGTATTTT. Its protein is CSAELAGAGTQYF.

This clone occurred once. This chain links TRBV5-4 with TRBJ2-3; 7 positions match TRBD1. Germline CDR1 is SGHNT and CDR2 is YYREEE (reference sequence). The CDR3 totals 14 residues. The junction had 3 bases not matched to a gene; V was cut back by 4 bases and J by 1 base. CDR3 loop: CASSPGQRTDTQYF. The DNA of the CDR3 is TGTGCCAGCAGCCCGGGACAGCGCACAGATACGCAGTATTTT.

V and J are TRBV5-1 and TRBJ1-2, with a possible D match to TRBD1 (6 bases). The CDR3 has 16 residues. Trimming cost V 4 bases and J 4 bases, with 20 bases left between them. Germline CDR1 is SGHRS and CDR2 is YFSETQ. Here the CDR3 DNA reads TGCGCCAGCAGCACAGGACGTACGGGGGGCGGCTATGGCTACACCTTC. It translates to CASSTGRTGGGYGYTF. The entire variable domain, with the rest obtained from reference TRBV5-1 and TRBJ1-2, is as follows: KAGVTQTPRYLIKTRGQQVTLSCSPISGHRSVSWYQQTPGQGLQFLFEYFSETQRNKGNFPGRFSGRQFSNSRSEMNVSTLELGDSALYLCASSTGRTGGGYGYTFGSGTRLTVV.

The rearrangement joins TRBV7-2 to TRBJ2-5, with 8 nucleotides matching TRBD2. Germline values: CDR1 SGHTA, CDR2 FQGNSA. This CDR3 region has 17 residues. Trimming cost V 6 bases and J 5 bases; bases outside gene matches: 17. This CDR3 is CASSRMTSAIPGETQYF. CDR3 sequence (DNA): TGTGCCAGCAGTCGAATGACTAGCGCCATACCGGGGGAGACCCAGTACTTC. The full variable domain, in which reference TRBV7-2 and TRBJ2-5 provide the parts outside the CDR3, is GAGVSQSPSNKVTEKGKDVELRCDPISGHTALYWYRQSLGQGLEFLIYFQGNSAPDKSGLPSDRFSAERTGGSVSTLTIQRTQQEDSAVYLCASSRMTSAIPGETQYFGPGTRLLVL.

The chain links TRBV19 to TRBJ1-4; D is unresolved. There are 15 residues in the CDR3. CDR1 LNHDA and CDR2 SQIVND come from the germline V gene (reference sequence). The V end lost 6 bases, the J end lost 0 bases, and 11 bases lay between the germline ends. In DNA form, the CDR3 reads TGTGCCAGTAGCCGGATCAGAGCAACTAATGAAAAACTGTTTTTT. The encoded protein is CASSRIRATNEKLFF.

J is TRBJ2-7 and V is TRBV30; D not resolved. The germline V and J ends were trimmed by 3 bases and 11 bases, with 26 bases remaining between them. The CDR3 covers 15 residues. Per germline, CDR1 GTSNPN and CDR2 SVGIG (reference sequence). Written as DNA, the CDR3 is TGTGCCTGGAGCGCCCGTGGCAGGCTAACTCCCTGGGAGTACTTC. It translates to CAWSARGRLTPWEYF.

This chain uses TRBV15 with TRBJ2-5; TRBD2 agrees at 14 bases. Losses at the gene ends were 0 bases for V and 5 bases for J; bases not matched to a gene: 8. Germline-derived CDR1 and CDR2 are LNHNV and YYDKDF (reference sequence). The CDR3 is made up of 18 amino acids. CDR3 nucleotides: TGTGCCACCAGCAGAGAGCTGACTAGCGGGAGGGCCCGGGAGACCCAGTACTTC. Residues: CATSRELTSGRARETQYF.

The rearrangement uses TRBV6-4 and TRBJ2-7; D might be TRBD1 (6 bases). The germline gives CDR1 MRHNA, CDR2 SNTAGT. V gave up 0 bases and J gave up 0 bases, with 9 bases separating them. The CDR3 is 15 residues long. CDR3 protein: CASSDSAGVSYEQYF. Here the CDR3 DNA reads TGTGCCAGCAGTGACTCGGCAGGGGTCTCCTACGAGCAGTACTTC.